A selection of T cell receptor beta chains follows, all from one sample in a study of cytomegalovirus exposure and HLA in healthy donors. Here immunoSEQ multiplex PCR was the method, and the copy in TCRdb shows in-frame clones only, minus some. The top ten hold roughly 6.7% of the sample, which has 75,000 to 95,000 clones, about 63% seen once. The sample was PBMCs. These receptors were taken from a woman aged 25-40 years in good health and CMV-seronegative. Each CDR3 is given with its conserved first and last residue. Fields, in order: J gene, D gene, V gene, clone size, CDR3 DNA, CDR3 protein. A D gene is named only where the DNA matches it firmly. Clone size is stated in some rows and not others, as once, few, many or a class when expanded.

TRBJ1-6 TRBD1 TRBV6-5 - TGTGCCAGCAGGAAGGGACAGGGGAATTCACCCCTCCACTTT CASRKGQGNSPLHF
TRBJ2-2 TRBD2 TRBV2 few TGTGCCAGCAGTGAAACTAGCGGGGGGCTAAACACCGGGGAGCTGTTTTTT CASSETSGGLNTGELFF
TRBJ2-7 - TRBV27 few TGTGCCAGCAGTTTCGGGCTAGCCTCCTACGAGCAGTACTTC CASSFGLASYEQYF
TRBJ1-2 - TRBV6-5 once TGTGCCAGCAGTTACTCCCTTCCAGGGGACGGCTACACCTTC CASSYSLPGDGYTF
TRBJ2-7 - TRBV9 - TGTGCCAGCAGCGTGAGACCACAGGGAGGGCCAAGGGACGAGCAGTACTTC CASSVRPQGGPRDEQYF
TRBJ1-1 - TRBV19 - TGTGCCAGCACTATGGACACTGAAGCTTTCTTT CASTMDTEAFF
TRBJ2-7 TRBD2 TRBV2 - TGTGCCAGCAGTGAAAACCTAGCGGGAGCTTACGAGCAGTACTTC CASSENLAGAYEQYF
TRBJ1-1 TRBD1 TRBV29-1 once TGCAGCGCCCGGACAGGCAACACTGAAGCTTTCTTT CSARTGNTEAFF
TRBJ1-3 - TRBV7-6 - TGTGCCAGCAGCAGCAGGAGCGGAGGGGCTGGAAACACCATATATTTT CASSSRSGGAGNTIYF
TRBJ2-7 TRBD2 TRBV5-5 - TGTGCCAGCAGCTGGTCGGGGGGGCCCTCCTCCTACGAGCAGTACTTC CASSWSGGPSSYEQYF
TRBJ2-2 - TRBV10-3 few TGTGCCATCAGTGAGGAGGCTGTCCCGAACACCGGGGAGCTGTTTTTT CAISEEAVPNTGELFF
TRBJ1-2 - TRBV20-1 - TGCAGTGCTATAGGGGCCTATGGCTACACCTTC CSAIGAYGYTF